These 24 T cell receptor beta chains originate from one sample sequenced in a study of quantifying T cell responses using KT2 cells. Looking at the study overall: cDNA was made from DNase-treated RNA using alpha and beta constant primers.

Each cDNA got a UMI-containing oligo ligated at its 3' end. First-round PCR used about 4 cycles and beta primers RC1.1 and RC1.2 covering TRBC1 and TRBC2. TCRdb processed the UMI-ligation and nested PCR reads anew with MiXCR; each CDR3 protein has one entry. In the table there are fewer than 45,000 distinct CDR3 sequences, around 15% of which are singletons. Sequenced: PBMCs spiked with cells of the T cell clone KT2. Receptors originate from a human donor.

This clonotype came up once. CDR3 coding DNA: TGTGCCAGCAGCCCACGACCGGGACAGGGTTCGTCCTACGAGCAGTACTTC. This sequence encodes CASSPRPGQGSSYEQYF. The chain combines TRBV13 with TRBJ2-7, with 9 bases that match TRBD1. Trimming at V came to 5 bases and at J to 1 base, leaving 12 bases not matched to a gene. CDR1 and CDR2 (germline): PRHDT, FYEKMQ (reference sequence). The CDR3 spans 17 residues. Looking up the rest from reference TRBV13 and TRBJ2-7 gives the full variable domain: AAGVIQSPRHLIKEKRETATLKCYPIPRHDTVYWYQQGPGQDPQFLISFYEKMQSDKGSIPDRFSAQQFSDYHSELNMSSLELGDSALYFCASSPRPGQGSSYEQYFGPGTRLTVT.

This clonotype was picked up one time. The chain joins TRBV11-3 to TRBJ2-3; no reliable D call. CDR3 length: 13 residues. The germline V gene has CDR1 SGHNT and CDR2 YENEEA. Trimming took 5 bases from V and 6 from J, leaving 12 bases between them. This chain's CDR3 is CASSLGDWDTQYF. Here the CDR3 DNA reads TGTGCCAGCAGCCTAGGTGACTGGGATACGCAGTATTTT.

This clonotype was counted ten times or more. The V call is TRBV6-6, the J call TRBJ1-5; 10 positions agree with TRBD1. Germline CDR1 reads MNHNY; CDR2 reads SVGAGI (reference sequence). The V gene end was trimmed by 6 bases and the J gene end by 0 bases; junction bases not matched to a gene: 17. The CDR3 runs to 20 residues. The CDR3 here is CASSPGTGVILFYSNQPQHF. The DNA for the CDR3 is TGTGCCAGCAGCCCCGGGACAGGGGTTATTTTGTTCTATAGCAATCAGCCCCAGCATTTT.

The CDR3 sequence: CASSFGQGAFYEQYF. In DNA form, the CDR3 reads TGTGCCAGCAGTTTCGGACAGGGGGCGTTCTACGAGCAGTACTTC. This chain connects TRBV27 to TRBJ2-7; 11 nucleotides match TRBD1. This CDR3 has 15 residues. Germline CDR1 reads MNHEY; CDR2 reads SMNVEV (reference sequence). The V gene end was trimmed by 3 bases and the J gene end by 3 bases; junction bases not matched to a gene: 4.

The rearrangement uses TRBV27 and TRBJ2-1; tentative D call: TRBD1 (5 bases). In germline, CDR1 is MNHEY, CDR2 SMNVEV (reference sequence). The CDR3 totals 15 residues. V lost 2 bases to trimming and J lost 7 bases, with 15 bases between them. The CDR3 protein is CASSLVQERTNEQFF. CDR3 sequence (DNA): TGTGCCAGCAGTTTAGTACAGGAACGTACGAATGAGCAGTTCTTC.

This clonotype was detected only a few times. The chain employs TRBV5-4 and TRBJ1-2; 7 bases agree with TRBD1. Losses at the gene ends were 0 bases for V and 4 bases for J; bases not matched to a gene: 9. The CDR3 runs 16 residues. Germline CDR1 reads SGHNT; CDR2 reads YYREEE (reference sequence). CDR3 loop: CASSLAGQEGSYGYTF. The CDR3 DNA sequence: TGTGCCAGCAGCTTGGCAGGACAGGAGGGGTCCTATGGCTACACCTTC.

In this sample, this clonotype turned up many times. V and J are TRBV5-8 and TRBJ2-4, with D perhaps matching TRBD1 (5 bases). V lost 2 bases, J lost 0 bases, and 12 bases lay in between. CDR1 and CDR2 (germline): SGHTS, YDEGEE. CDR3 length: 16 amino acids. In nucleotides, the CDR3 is TGTGCCAGCAGCTTAGGCGACAGTGTAGCCAAAAACATTCAGTACTTC. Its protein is CASSLGDSVAKNIQYF.

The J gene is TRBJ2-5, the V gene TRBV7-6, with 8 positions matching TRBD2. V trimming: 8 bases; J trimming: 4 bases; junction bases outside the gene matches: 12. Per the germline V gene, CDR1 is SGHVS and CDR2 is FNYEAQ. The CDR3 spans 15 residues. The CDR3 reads CASALAGPAGETQYF. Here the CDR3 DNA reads TGTGCCAGCGCATTAGCGGGACCTGCGGGAGAGACCCAGTACTTC.

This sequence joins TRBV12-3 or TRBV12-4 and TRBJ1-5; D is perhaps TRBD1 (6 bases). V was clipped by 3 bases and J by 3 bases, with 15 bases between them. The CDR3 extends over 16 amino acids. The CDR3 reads CASSFTGWIFNQPQHF. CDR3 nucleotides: TGTGCCAGCAGTTTTACAGGGTGGATATTCAATCAGCCCCAGCATTTT.

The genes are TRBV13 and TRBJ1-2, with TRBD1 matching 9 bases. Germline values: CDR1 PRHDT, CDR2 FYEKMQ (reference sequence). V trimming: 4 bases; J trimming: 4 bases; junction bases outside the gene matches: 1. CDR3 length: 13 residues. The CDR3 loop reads CASSSDRGYGYTF. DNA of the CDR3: TGTGCCAGCAGCTCGGACAGGGGCTATGGCTACACCTTC.

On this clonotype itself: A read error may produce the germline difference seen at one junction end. Written as DNA, the CDR3 is TGTGCCAGCAGCTTAGCTCGGTCCACGGGAGGGCCTCGCGAGACCCGGTACTTC. Amino acid sequence: CASSLARSTGGPRETRYF. This sequence joins TRBV7-8 and TRBJ2-5, with 8 bases matching TRBD2. The CDR3 has 18 amino acids. Germline assignment: CDR1 SGHVS and CDR2 FQNEAQ.

CDR3 in amino acids: CASLRDRANQPQHF. CDR3 bases: TGTGCCAGCCTCCGGGACAGGGCTAATCAGCCCCAGCATTTT. The V and J genes are TRBV6-6 and TRBJ1-5; 9 positions match TRBD1. There are 14 residues in the CDR3. V was clipped by 8 bases and J by 4 bases; unmatched bases: 6. Germline assignment: CDR1 MNHNY and CDR2 SVGAGI (reference sequence).

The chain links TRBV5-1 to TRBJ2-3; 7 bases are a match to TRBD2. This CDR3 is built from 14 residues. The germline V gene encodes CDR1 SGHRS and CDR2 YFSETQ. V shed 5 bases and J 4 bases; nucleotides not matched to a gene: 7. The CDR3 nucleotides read TGCGCCAGCAGGCGGGAGCGAGTGGCAGATACGCAGTATTTT. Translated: CASRRERVADTQYF.

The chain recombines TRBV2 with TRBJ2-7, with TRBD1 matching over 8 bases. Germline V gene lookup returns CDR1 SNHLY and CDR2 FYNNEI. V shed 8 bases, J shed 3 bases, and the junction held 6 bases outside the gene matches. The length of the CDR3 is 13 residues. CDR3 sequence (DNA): TGTGCCAGCCGCGGACAGGGTGTCTACGAGCAGTACTTC. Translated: CASRGQGVYEQYF. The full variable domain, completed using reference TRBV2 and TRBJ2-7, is EPEVTQTPSHQVTQMGQEVILRCVPISNHLYFYWYRQILGQKVEFLVSFYNNEISEKSEIFDDQFSVERPDGSNFTLKIRSTKLEDSAMYFCASRGQGVYEQYFGPGTRLTVT.

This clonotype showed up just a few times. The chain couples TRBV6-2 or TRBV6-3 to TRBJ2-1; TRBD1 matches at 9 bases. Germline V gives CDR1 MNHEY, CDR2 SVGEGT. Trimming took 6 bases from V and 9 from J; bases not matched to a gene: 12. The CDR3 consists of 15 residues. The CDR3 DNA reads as TGTGCCAGCAGAATGGACAGGGGAGGTTCCGGTGAGCAGTTCTTC. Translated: CASRMDRGGSGEQFF.

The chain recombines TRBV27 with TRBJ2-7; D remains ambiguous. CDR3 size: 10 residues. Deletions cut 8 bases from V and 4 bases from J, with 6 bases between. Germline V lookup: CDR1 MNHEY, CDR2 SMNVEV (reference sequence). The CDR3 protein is CASGRYEQYF. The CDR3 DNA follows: TGTGCCAGCGGGCGGTACGAGCAGTACTTC.

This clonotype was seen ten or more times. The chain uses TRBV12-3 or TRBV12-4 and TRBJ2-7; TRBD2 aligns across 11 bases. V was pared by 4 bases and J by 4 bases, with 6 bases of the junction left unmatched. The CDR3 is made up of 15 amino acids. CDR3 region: CASSYGLAGSYEQYF. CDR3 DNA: TGTGCCAGCAGTTACGGACTAGCGGGTTCGTACGAGCAGTACTTC.

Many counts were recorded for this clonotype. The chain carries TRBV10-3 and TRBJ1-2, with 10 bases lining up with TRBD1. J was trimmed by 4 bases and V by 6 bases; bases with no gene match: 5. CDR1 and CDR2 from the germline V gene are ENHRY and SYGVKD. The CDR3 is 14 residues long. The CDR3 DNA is TGTGCCATCAGAAACGGACAGGGGGTCTATGGCTACACCTTC. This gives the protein CAIRNGQGVYGYTF.

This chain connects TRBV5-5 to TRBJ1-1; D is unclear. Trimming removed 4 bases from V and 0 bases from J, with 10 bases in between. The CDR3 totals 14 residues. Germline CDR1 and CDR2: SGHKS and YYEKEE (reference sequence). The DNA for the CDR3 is TGTGCCAGCAGCACTAAGGTCCTGAACACTGAAGCTTTCTTT. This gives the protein CASSTKVLNTEAFF.

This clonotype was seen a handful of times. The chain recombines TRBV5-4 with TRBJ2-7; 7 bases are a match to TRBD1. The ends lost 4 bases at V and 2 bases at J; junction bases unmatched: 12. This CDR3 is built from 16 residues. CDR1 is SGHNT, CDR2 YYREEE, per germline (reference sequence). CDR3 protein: CASSPSGTERTYEQYF. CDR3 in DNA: TGTGCCAGCAGCCCCTCAGGGACAGAGAGAACCTACGAGCAGTACTTC.

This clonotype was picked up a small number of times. The CDR3 nucleotides are TGCGCCAGCAGCCAAGTTGGCGGGGGGAGCTCCTACGAGCAGTACTTC. It yields the protein CASSQVGGGSSYEQYF. The chain joins TRBV4-1 to TRBJ2-7; 8 bases agree with TRBD2. Germline lookup yields CDR1 MGHRA and CDR2 YSYEKL. V gave up 1 base and J gave up 0 bases; unmatched junction bases: 5. This CDR3 is built from 16 residues.

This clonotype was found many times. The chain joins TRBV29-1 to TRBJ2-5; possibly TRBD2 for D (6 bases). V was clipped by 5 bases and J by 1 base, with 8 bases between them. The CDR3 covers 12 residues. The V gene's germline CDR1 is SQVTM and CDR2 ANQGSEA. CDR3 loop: CSVRGSQETQYF. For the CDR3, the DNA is TGCAGCGTTCGGGGGTCCCAAGAGACCCAGTACTTC.

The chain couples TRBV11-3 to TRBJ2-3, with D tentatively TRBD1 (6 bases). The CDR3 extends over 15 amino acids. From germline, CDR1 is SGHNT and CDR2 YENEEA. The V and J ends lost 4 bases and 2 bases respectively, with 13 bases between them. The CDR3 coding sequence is TGTGCCAGCAGCTCTAGACAGGCCCTCACAGATACGCAGTATTTT. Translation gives CASSSRQALTDTQYF.

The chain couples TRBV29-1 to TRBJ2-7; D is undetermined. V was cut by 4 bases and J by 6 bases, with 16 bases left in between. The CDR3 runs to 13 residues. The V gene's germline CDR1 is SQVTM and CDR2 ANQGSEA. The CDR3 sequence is CSVGSARAAEQYF. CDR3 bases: TGCAGCGTTGGAAGCGCCCGCGCCGCCGAGCAGTACTTC.